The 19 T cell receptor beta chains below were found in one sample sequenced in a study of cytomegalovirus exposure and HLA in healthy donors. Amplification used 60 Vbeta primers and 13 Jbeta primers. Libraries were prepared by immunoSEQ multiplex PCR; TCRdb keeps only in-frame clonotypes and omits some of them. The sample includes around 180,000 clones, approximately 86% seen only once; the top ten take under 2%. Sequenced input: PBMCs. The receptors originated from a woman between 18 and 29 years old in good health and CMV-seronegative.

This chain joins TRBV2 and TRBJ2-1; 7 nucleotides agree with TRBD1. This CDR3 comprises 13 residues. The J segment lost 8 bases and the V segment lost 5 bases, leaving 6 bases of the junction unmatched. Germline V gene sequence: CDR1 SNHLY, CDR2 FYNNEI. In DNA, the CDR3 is TGTGCCAGCAGTTCACAGGGGCGGGATGAGCAGTTCTTC. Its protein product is CASSSQGRDEQFF. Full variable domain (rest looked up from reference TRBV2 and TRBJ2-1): EPEVTQTPSHQVTQMGQEVILRCVPISNHLYFYWYRQILGQKVEFLVSFYNNEISEKSEIFDDQFSVERPDGSNFTLKIRSTKLEDSAMYFCASSSQGRDEQFFGPGTRLTVL.

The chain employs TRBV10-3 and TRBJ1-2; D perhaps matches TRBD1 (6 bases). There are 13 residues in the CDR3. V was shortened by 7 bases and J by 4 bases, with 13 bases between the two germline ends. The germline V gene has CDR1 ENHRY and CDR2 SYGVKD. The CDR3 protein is CAINTAGVYGYTF. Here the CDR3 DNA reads TGTGCCATCAATACGGCAGGGGTCTATGGCTACACCTTC.

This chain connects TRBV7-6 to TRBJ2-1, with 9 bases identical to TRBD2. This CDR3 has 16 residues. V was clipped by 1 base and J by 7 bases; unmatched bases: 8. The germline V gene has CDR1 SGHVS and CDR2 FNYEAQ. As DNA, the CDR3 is TGTGCCAGCAGCTTAGGCGTCGGCGGGGGGGCAAATGAGCAGTTCTTC. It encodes CASSLGVGGGANEQFF.

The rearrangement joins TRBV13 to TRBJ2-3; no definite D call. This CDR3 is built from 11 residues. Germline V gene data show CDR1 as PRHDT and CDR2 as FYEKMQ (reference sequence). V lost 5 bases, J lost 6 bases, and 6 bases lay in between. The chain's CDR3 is CASSRLDTQYF. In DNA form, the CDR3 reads TGTGCCAGCAGCCGTTTGGATACGCAGTATTTT.

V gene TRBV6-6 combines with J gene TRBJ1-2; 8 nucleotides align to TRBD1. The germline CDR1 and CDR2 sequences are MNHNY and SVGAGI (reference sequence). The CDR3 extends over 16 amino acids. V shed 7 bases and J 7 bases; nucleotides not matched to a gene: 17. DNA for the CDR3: TGTGCCAGCACCCTGGGACAGGTTCGGGGGCGAGGTGGCTACACCTTC. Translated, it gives CASTLGQVRGRGGYTF.

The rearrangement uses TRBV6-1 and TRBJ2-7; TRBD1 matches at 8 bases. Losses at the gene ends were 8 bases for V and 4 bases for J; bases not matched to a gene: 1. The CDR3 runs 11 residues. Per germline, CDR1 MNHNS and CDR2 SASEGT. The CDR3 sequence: CASGQGYEQYF. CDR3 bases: TGTGCCAGCGGACAGGGTTACGAGCAGTACTTC.

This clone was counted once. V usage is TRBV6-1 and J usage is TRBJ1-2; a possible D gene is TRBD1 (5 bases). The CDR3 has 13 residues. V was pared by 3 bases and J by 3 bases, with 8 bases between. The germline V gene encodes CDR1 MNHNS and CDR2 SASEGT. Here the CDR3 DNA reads TGTGCCAGCAGTGACCCAGGGCACTATGGCTACACCTTC. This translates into CASSDPGHYGYTF.

The chain's CDR3 is CATSNSRGQETQYF. The CDR3 nucleotides are TGTGCCACCAGCAACAGCAGGGGTCAAGAGACCCAGTACTTC. This rearrangement joins TRBV15 to TRBJ2-5; weak D call: TRBD1 (6 bases). The V gene lost 4 bases and the J gene lost 2 bases, with 11 bases spanning the gap. CDR3 length: 14 residues. Germline V gene data show CDR1 as LNHNV and CDR2 as YYDKDF (reference sequence).

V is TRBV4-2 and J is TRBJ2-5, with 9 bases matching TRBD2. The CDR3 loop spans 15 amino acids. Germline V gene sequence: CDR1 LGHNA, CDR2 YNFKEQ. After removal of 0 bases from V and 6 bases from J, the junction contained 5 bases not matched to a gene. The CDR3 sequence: CASSQDSLAGQTQYF. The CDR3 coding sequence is TGTGCCAGCAGCCAAGATTCTCTAGCGGGGCAGACCCAGTACTTC.

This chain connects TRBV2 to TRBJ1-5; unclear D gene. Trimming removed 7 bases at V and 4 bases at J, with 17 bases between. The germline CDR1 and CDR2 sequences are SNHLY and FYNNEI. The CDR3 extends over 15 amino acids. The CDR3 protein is CASTPSGNRNQPQHF. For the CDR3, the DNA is TGTGCCAGCACCCCATCCGGGAACCGAAATCAGCCCCAGCATTTT.

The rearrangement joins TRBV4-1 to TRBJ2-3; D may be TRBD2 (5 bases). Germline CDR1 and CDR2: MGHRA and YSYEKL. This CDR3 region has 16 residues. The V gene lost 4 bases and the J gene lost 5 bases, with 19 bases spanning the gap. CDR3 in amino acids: CASSPSKAPGKDTQYF. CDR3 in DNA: TGCGCCAGCAGCCCTTCCAAGGCCCCCGGGAAAGATACGCAGTATTTT.

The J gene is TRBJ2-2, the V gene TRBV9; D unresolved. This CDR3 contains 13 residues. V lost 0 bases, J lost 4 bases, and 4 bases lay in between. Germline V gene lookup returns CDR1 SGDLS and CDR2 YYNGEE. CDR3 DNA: TGTGCCAGCAGCGTAGCCAGCACCGGGGAGCTGTTTTTT. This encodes CASSVASTGELFF.

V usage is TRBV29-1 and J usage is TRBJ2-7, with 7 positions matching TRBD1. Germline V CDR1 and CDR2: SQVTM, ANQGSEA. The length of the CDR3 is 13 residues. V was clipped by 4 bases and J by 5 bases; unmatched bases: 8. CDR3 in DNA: TGCAGCGTTGTACTCCGGGACAGCAACGAGCAGTACTTC. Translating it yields CSVVLRDSNEQYF.

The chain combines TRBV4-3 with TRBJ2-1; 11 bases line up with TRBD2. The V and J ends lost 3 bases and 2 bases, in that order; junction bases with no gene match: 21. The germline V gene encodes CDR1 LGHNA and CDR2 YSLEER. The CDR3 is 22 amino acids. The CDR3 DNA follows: TGCGCCAGCAGCCACGATGGGGTGTGGGTAGGACTAGCGGGTGGAACCTACAATGAGCAGTTCTTC. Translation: CASSHDGVWVGLAGGTYNEQFF.

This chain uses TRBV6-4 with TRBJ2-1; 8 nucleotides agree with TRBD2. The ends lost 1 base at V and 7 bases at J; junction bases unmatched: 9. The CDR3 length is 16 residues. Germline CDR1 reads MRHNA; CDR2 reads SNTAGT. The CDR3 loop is CASSDWSGGERNEQFF. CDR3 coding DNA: TGTGCCAGCAGTGACTGGTCGGGAGGGGAAAGGAATGAGCAGTTCTTC.

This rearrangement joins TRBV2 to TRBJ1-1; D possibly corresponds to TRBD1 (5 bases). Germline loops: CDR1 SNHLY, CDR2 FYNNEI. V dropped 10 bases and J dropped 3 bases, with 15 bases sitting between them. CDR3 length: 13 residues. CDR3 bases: TGTGCCACCCTTTGGGGGGAGTACACTGAAGCTTTCTTT. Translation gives CATLWGEYTEAFF.

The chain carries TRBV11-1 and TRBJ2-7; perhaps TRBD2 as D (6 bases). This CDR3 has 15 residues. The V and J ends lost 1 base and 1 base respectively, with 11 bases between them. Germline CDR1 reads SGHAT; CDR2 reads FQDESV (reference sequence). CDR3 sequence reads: CASSLVAGFSYEQYF. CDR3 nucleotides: TGTGCCAGCAGCTTAGTGGCGGGGTTTTCCTACGAGCAGTACTTC. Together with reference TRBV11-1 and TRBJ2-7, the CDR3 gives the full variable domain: EAEVAQSPRYKITEKSQAVAFWCDPISGHATLYWYRQILGQGPELLVQFQDESVVDDSQLPKDRFSAERLKGVDSTLKIQPAELGDSAMYLCASSLVAGFSYEQYFGPGTRLTVT.

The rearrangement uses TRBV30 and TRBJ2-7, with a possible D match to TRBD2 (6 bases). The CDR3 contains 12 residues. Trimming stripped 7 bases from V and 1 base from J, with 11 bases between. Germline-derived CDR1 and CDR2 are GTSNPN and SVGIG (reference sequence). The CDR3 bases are TGTGCCTTGGGACTCGGGTCCTACGAGCAGTACTTC. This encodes CALGLGSYEQYF.

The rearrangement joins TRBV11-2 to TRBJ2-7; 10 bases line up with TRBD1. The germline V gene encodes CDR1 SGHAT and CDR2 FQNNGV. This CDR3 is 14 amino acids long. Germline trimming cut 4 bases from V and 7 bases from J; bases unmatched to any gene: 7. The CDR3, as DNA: TGTGCCAGCAGCTCCGCCGGGACAGGGGTGGAGCAGTACTTC. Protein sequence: CASSSAGTGVEQYF. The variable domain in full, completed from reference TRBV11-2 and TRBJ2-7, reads EAGVAQSPRYKIIEKRQSVAFWCNPISGHATLYWYQQILGQGPKLLIQFQNNGVVDDSQLPKDRFSAERLKGVDSTLKIQPAKLEDSAVYLCASSSAGTGVEQYFGPGTRLTVT.